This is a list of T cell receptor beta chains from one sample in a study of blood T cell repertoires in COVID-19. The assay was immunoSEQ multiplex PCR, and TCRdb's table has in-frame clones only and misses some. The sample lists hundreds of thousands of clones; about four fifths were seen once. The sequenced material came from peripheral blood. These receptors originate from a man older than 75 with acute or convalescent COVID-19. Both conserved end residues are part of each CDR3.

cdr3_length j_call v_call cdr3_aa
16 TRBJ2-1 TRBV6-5 CASSYSSDRPYNEQFF
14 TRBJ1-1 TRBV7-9 CASSLGGRDTEAFF
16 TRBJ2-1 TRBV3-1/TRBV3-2 CASSSGLAVVVGEQFF
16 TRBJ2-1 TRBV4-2 CASSRSDRGLFFEQFF
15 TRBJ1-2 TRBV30 CAWNEDSRVYYGYTF
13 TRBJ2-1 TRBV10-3 CATRPGQENEQFF
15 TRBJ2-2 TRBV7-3 CASSLIPVNTGELFF
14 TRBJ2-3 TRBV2 CASNRGGRTDTQYF
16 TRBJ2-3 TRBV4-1 CASSQVPGLEADTQYF
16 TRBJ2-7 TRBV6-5 CASSWEYRSGPYEQYF